These 2 T cell receptor beta chains share one sample of origin, sequenced in a study of T cell repertoires in cytomegalovirus infection. No antigen has been identified for these receptors. TCRdb passed the reads through MiXCR, listing each CDR3 protein once. Of around 540,000 distinct CDR3 sequences listed, more than 30% are singletons. The sequencing used cultured PBMCs, collected from culture after CMV antigen stimulation. Every receptor here comes from a human donor in good health (CMV status not recorded). Some clones in this sample may be carry-over from other donors' samples.

CDR3 nucleotides: TGCAGTGCTAGAGGGACAGCAGCTGTCTCTGGGGCCAACGTCCTGACTTTC. This sequence encodes CSARGTAAVSGANVLTF. The chain is built from TRBV20-1 and TRBJ2-6; a weak D match, TRBD1 (6 bases). Between the trimmed V and J ends, which lost 1 base and 0 bases, there was a span of 13 bases. Germline CDR1 is DFQATT and CDR2 is SNEGSKA (reference sequence). There are 17 residues in the CDR3.

The chain couples TRBV7-3 to TRBJ2-2; TRBD1 might be the D (5 bases). Germline V gene lookup returns CDR1 SGHTA and CDR2 FQGTGA. V lost 5 bases and J lost 1, with 11 bases in between. The CDR3 loop spans 15 amino acids. The CDR3 coding sequence is TGTGCCAGCAGCCCCGACAGATTGAACACCGGGGAGCTGTTTTTT. Its protein product is CASSPDRLNTGELFF.